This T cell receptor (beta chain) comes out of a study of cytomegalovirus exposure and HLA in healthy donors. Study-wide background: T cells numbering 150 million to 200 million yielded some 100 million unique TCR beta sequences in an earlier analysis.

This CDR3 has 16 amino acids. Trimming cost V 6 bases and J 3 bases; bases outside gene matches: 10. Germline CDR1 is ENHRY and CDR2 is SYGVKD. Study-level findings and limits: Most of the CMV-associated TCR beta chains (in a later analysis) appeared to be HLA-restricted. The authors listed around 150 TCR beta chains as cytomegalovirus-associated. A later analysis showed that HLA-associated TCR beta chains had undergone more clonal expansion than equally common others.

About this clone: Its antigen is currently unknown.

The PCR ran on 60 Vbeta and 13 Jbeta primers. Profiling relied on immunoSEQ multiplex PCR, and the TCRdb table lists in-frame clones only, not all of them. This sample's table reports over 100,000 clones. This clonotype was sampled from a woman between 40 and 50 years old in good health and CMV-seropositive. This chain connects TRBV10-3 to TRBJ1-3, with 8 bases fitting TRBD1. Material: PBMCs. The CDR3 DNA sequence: TGTGCCATCAGGAAGGGAGGACAGGGTGGTGGAAACACCATATATTTT. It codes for CAIRKGGQGGGNTIYF.